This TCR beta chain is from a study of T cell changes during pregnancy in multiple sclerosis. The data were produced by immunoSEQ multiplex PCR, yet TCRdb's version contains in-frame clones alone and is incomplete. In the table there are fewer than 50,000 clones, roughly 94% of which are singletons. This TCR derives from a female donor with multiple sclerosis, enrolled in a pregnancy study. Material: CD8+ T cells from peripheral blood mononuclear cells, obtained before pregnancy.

DNA of the CDR3: TGTGCCTGGAGTGGAACGGGAGACAAAATGGCGCAGTATTTT. Amino acids: CAWSGTGDKMAQYF. The chain joins TRBV30 to TRBJ2-3, with D tentatively TRBD2 (6 bases). Deletions cut 1 base from V and 10 bases from J, with 18 bases between. Germline V gives CDR1 GTSNPN, CDR2 SVGIG (reference sequence). This CDR3 contains 14 residues. Supplemented by reference TRBV30 and TRBJ2-3, the full variable domain reads SQTIHQWPATLVQPVGSPLSLECTVEGTSNPNLYWYRQAAGRGLQLLFYSVGIGQISSEVPQNLSASRPQDRQFILSSKKLLLSDSGFYLCAWSGTGDKMAQYFGPGTRLTVL.